This TCR beta chain is drawn from a study of blood T cell repertoires in COVID-19. Study-wide context: Acute and convalescent COVID-19 specimens originated in the United States, Italy and Spain. From T cells, B-cell-depleted T cells, or PBMCs came the material, which was cDNA or gDNA.

As handled by the study authors: Reference gene primer amplification yielded estimated nucleated cell counts. Generated by immunoSEQ multiplex PCR, the TCRdb table keeps only in-frame clones and is missing some. The V and J calls and the clone size are those of that table, but D and trimming were determined from the DNA. The sample carries about 410,000 clones, approximately 89% recorded once. This CDR3 has 15 amino acids. Trimming removed 6 bases from V and 2 bases from J, with 17 bases in between. The V gene's germline CDR1 is WSHSY and CDR2 SAAADI. The material sequenced was peripheral blood. The chain carries TRBV10-2 and TRBJ2-7; D is perhaps TRBD1 (6 bases). The receptor comes from a woman aged 40 to 50 with COVID-19, enrolled during active disease. The CDR3 region has the DNA TGCGCCAGCAGCCTTTACCGGGACACAACCTACGAGCAGTACTTC. Protein sequence: CASSLYRDTTYEQYF.